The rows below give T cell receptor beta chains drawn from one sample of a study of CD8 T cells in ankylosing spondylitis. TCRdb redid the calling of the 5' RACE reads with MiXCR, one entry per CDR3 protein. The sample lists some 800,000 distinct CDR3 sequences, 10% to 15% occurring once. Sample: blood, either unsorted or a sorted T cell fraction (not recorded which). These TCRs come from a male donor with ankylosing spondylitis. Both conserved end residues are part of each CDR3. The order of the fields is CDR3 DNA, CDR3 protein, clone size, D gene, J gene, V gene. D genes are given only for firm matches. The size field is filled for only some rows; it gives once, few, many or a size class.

CDR3nt: TGTGCCAGTCAGTGGACATATGAGGATGAGCAGTTCTTC
CDR3aa: CASQWTYEDEQFF
abundance: -
d_gene: -
j_gene: TRBJ2-1
v_gene: TRBV10-3

CDR3nt: TGCAGTGCGGCGGTAGAGAATCTTCAGCCCCAGCATTTT
CDR3aa: CSAAVENLQPQHF
abundance: -
d_gene: -
j_gene: TRBJ1-5
v_gene: TRBV20-1

CDR3nt: TGCAGTGCTACCCGGGGACAGGGGGCTTACAATGAGCAGTTCTTC
CDR3aa: CSATRGQGAYNEQFF
abundance: many
d_gene: TRBD1
j_gene: TRBJ2-1
v_gene: TRBV20-1

CDR3nt: TGCGCCAGCAGATCCGGGGGGCGCTACGAGCAGTACTTC
CDR3aa: CASRSGGRYEQYF
abundance: few
d_gene: -
j_gene: TRBJ2-7
v_gene: TRBV5-1

CDR3nt: TGCGCCAGCAGCTTGGAGGGACAGGGGGAATCCTTC
CDR3aa: CASSLEGQGESF
abundance: -
d_gene: TRBD1
j_gene: TRBJ1-2
v_gene: TRBV5-1

CDR3nt: TGTGCCAGCAGTATGACATTCGTGAAAGAGACCCAGTACTTC
CDR3aa: CASSMTFVKETQYF
abundance: few
d_gene: -
j_gene: TRBJ2-5
v_gene: TRBV6-1

CDR3nt: TGTGCCAGCCATTACGGGGGTGAGCAGTTCTTC
CDR3aa: CASHYGGEQFF
abundance: few
d_gene: -
j_gene: TRBJ2-1
v_gene: TRBV2

CDR3nt: TGCAGCGTTGAACGCCGGGTAAACCCTGAAGCTTTCTTT
CDR3aa: CSVERRVNPEAFF
abundance: few
d_gene: -
j_gene: TRBJ1-1
v_gene: TRBV29-1

CDR3nt: TGCAGTGCTAGATGGGCGGGAGGAGGAAAAGATACGCAGTATTTT
CDR3aa: CSARWAGGGKDTQYF
abundance: few
d_gene: TRBD2
j_gene: TRBJ2-3
v_gene: TRBV20-1

CDR3nt: TGCAGTGCTAGAGATGGGGGGCGAACATACAATGAGCAGTTCTTC
CDR3aa: CSARDGGRTYNEQFF
abundance: few
d_gene: -
j_gene: TRBJ2-1
v_gene: TRBV20-1

CDR3nt: TGCAGTGCTAGAGGGCGGCTCCACTTT
CDR3aa: CSARGRLHF
abundance: few
d_gene: -
j_gene: TRBJ1-6
v_gene: TRBV20-1

CDR3nt: TGCGCCAGCAGATTTCCGGGTGTAAGCTATGGCTACACCTTC
CDR3aa: CASRFPGVSYGYTF
abundance: few
d_gene: -
j_gene: TRBJ1-2
v_gene: TRBV5-1

CDR3nt: TGTGCCATCAGTTCTCCGCCCGCCCGCGAGCAGTACTTC
CDR3aa: CAISSPPAREQYF
abundance: few
d_gene: -
j_gene: TRBJ2-7
v_gene: TRBV10-3

CDR3nt: TGCAGTGCTAGTACAACGTTGAACACTGAAGCTTTCTTT
CDR3aa: CSASTTLNTEAFF
abundance: few
d_gene: -
j_gene: TRBJ1-1
v_gene: TRBV20-1

CDR3nt: TGCAGTGCGCGGCAGGTTGGCAGGCAGCAGTTCTTC
CDR3aa: CSARQVGRQQFF
abundance: many
d_gene: -
j_gene: TRBJ2-1
v_gene: TRBV20-1

CDR3nt: TGTGCCAGCAGCGTAGTACAGGGGCGGAGCACAGATACGCAGTATTTT
CDR3aa: CASSVVQGRSTDTQYF
abundance: few
d_gene: TRBD1
j_gene: TRBJ2-3
v_gene: TRBV9

CDR3nt: TGTGCCAGCAGCTTAAATGGCGGGATAAGGTTCTTC
CDR3aa: CASSLNGGIRFF
abundance: -
d_gene: -
j_gene: TRBJ2-1
v_gene: TRBV7-3

CDR3nt: TGCAGTGCTAGACGGCCCGACACTGAAGCTTTCTTT
CDR3aa: CSARRPDTEAFF
abundance: -
d_gene: -
j_gene: TRBJ1-1
v_gene: TRBV20-1

CDR3nt: TGTGCCAGCAGTTATGACAGGGAGGGTGAAGCTTTCTTT
CDR3aa: CASSYDREGEAFF
abundance: few
d_gene: TRBD1
j_gene: TRBJ1-1
v_gene: TRBV6-4

CDR3nt: TGCGCCAGCAGCTCAGGGGAGTTCTGGCAGCCCCAGCATTTT
CDR3aa: CASSSGEFWQPQHF
abundance: few
d_gene: -
j_gene: TRBJ1-5
v_gene: TRBV5-1

CDR3nt: TGTGCCACCCAAGAACCCAGGGGGTCCTATGGCTACACCTTC
CDR3aa: CATQEPRGSYGYTF
abundance: few
d_gene: TRBD1
j_gene: TRBJ1-2
v_gene: TRBV28

CDR3nt: TGTGCCAGCAGTGGCGGACAGTTTCAAGAGACCCAGTACTTC
CDR3aa: CASSGGQFQETQYF
abundance: many
d_gene: -
j_gene: TRBJ2-5
v_gene: TRBV28

CDR3nt: TGTGACACCAGCAGAGGCATCATTGGCTACACCTTC
CDR3aa: CDTSRGIIGYTF
abundance: -
d_gene: -
j_gene: TRBJ1-2
v_gene: TRBV15

CDR3nt: TGCGCCAGCAGCTGGGACACCGTGGATACGCAGTATTTT
CDR3aa: CASSWDTVDTQYF
abundance: few
d_gene: -
j_gene: TRBJ2-3
v_gene: TRBV5-1